This T cell receptor beta chain was recovered during a study of blood T cell repertoires in COVID-19. Overall study: Sources were T cells, B-cell-depleted T cells, or PBMCs; the material itself was cDNA or gDNA.

Germline values: CDR1 SQVTM, CDR2 ANQGSEA. The CDR3 is made up of 13 amino acids. Trimming stripped 4 bases from V and 5 bases from J, with 12 bases between. Original processing methods: Estimation of nucleated cell counts relied on the amplification of reference gene primers. Method: immunoSEQ multiplex PCR; TCRdb's copy keeps in-frame clones and lacks some. For V, J and clone size, that table is used; D and trimming come from the DNA. This table holds about 43,000 clones, around 80% found once. The clonotype was recovered from an older woman with acute or convalescent COVID-19. Sample: peripheral blood. The V call is TRBV29-1, the J call TRBJ1-5, with D uncertain. CDR3 protein: CSVVVTPDQPQHF. The CDR3 DNA is TGCAGCGTTGTGGTTACACCTGATCAGCCCCAGCATTTT.